The rows below give T cell receptor beta chains drawn from one sample of a study of control samples from healthy donors and cancer patients. Some clones are missing from TCRdb's copy, which holds only in-frame ones; the method was immunoSEQ multiplex PCR. Among approximately 93,000 clones, approximately 88% were seen once, and the ten largest hold roughly a tenth. Sample: PBMCs. These receptors were collected from a woman aged 45-59 years with colorectal cancer. CDR3s include the opening cysteine and the closing phenylalanine or tryptophan. The D gene is left open where the match is weak. Size is stated for part of the rows, as once, few or many counts, or as a class when the clone is expanded.

J: TRBJ1-1; V: TRBV19; size: NA; D: NA; CDR3: CASSTARTLNTEAFF; DNA: TGTGCCAGTAGTACGGCCAGAACTTTGAACACTGAAGCTTTCTTT
J: TRBJ1-4; V: TRBV6-5; size: few; D: NA; CDR3: CASSTRGEKLFF; DNA: TGTGCCAGCAGTACCCGGGGGGAAAAACTGTTTTTT
J: TRBJ1-1; V: TRBV12-3/TRBV12-4; size: NA; D: NA; CDR3: CASNRLNTEAFF; DNA: TGTGCCAGCAACCGTCTTAACACTGAAGCTTTCTTT
J: TRBJ2-1; V: TRBV7-2; size: NA; D: NA; CDR3: CASSFDSNEQFF; DNA: TGTGCCAGCAGCTTTGACAGCAATGAGCAGTTCTTC
J: TRBJ1-1; V: TRBV28; size: few; D: NA; CDR3: CASSNLAGINTEAFF; DNA: TGTGCCAGCAGTAATCTGGCGGGGATTAACACTGAAGCTTTCTTT
J: TRBJ1-3; V: TRBV6-5; size: NA; D: NA; CDR3: CASSSYMAISGNTIYF; DNA: TGTGCCAGCAGTTCTTACATGGCCATCTCTGGAAACACCATATATTTT
J: TRBJ2-5; V: TRBV30; size: NA; D: TRBD1; CDR3: CAWSKQGVETQYF; DNA: TGTGCCTGGAGTAAACAGGGGGTTGAGACCCAGTACTTC
J: TRBJ1-4; V: TRBV9; size: once; D: TRBD1; CDR3: CASSTQGAEKLFF; DNA: TGTGCCAGCAGCACCCAGGGGGCCGAAAAACTGTTTTTT
J: TRBJ2-3; V: TRBV1; size: NA; D: NA; CDR3: CTSSQDRGLTDTQYF; DNA: TGCACCAGCAGCCAAGACAGGGGGCTCACAGATACGCAGTATTTT
J: TRBJ1-4; V: TRBV29-1; size: NA; D: NA; CDR3: CSVRADNEKLFF; DNA: TGCAGCGTTCGGGCGGATAATGAAAAACTGTTTTTT